This TCR beta chain was obtained from a study of T cell changes during pregnancy in multiple sclerosis. The germline gives CDR1 SGHTS, CDR2 YDEGEE. This CDR3 contains 14 residues. The V gene end was trimmed by 4 bases and the J gene end by 6 bases; junction bases not matched to a gene: 7. Profiling relied on immunoSEQ multiplex PCR, and the TCRdb table lists in-frame clones only, not all of them. The table includes over 50,000 clones, about 90% detected once. The receptor was derived from a female donor with multiple sclerosis, enrolled in a pregnancy study. The sequencing here drew on CD4+ T cells from peripheral blood mononuclear cells, taken after pregnancy. The gene calls are TRBV5-8 and TRBJ1-1, with TRBD1 matching over 9 bases. In DNA form, the CDR3 reads TGTGCCAGCAGCGTAACGGGACAGGGCTCTGAAGCTTTCTTT. Translation gives CASSVTGQGSEAFF.